These 25 T cell receptor beta chains originate from one sample sequenced in a study of blood T cell repertoires in COVID-19. Libraries were prepared by immunoSEQ multiplex PCR; TCRdb keeps only in-frame clonotypes and omits some of them. The sample yields 80,000 to 100,000 clones, about 78% seen once. Sequencing was carried out using peripheral blood. The receptors derive from a man aged 45-65 years who had recovered from COVID-19.

The count of this clone is one. This chain joins TRBV5-6 and TRBJ2-4; 7 bases are shared with TRBD1. V was pared by 4 bases and J by 3 bases, with 4 bases of the junction left unmatched. This CDR3 contains 14 residues. CDR1 and CDR2 from the germline V gene are SGHDT and YYEEEE. The CDR3 reads CASSLGQVKNIQYF. CDR3 nucleotides: TGTGCCAGCAGCCTCGGACAGGTCAAAAACATTCAGTACTTC. Complete variable domain (other parts from reference TRBV5-6 and TRBJ2-4): DAGVTQSPTHLIKTRGQQVTLRCSPKSGHDTVSWYQQALGQGPQFIFQYYEEEERQRGNFPDRFSGHQFPNYSSELNVNALLLGDSALYLCASSLGQVKNIQYFGAGTRLSVL.

This chain connects TRBV3-1 (or the pseudogene TRBV3-2) to TRBJ1-2; D gene uncertain. The germline CDR1 and CDR2 sequences are LGHDT and YNNKEL (reference sequence). V shed 0 bases and J shed 3 bases, with 8 bases lying between them. The length of the CDR3 is 14 residues. The CDR3 nucleotides read TGTGCCAGCAGCCAAGACCCCCGGGACTATGGCTACACCTTC. Translated, it gives CASSQDPRDYGYTF.

The chain has TRBV9 and TRBJ2-5, with D unclear. Trimming shortened V by 1 base and J by 0 bases, and 7 bases separated the two germline ends. CDR3 length: 14 residues. CDR1 and CDR2 (germline): SGDLS, YYNGEE. The CDR3 sequence is CASSVFSNQETQYF. CDR3 DNA sequence: TGTGCCAGCAGCGTATTCTCTAACCAAGAGACCCAGTACTTC.

The CDR3 reads CASSIQGYTTEAFF. CDR3 nucleotide sequence: TGTGCCAGTAGTATTCAGGGGTATACCACTGAAGCTTTCTTT. This chain uses TRBV19 with TRBJ1-1, with a tentative D call TRBD1 (6 bases). The CDR3 totals 14 residues. Germline assignment: CDR1 LNHDA and CDR2 SQIVND (reference sequence). Trimming shortened V by 3 bases and J by 4 bases, and 12 bases separated the two germline ends.

The J gene is TRBJ2-1, the V gene TRBV5-1; 11 bases line up with TRBD1. Germline lookup yields CDR1 SGHRS and CDR2 YFSETQ. CDR3 length equals 17 residues. Unmatched junction bases numbered 7, after V lost 2 bases and J lost 3 bases. The CDR3 region is CASSLGTGGQYYNEQFF. CDR3 DNA sequence: TGCGCCAGCAGCTTAGGGACAGGGGGGCAGTACTACAATGAGCAGTTCTTC.

This clone was found a few times. The gene calls are TRBV6-1 and TRBJ2-7; 7 positions match TRBD1. Germline CDR1 is MNHNS and CDR2 is SASEGT. The CDR3 is made up of 14 amino acids. V was clipped by 3 bases and J by 6 bases; unmatched bases: 8. The DNA for the CDR3 is TGTGCCAGCAGTGATACAGGGGCCCCCCTCGAGCAGTACTTC. Amino acids: CASSDTGAPLEQYF.

This chain links TRBV6-5 with TRBJ1-4; tentative D call: TRBD1 (6 bases). V was clipped by 10 bases and J by 4 bases, with 13 bases between them. The CDR3 is made up of 13 amino acids. Germline loops: CDR1 MNHEY, CDR2 SVGAGI. Written as DNA, the CDR3 is TGTGCCAATAGGGGGAGGGATAATGAAAAACTGTTTTTT. This codes for CANRGRDNEKLFF.

V usage is TRBV9 and J usage is TRBJ2-7; 8 nucleotides match TRBD1. Germline CDR1 reads SGDLS; CDR2 reads YYNGEE. CDR3 size: 15 residues. J lost 0 bases, V lost 4 bases, and 6 bases had no gene match. The DNA for the CDR3 is TGTGCCAGCAGCCCCCGGGACAGGAGCTCCTACGAGCAGTACTTC. Translated, it gives CASSPRDRSSYEQYF.

This clone appeared many times. This chain links TRBV5-4 with TRBJ1-1; no clear D. In germline, CDR1 is SGHNT, CDR2 YYREEE (reference sequence). Trimming took off 0 bases at V and 7 bases at J, with 10 bases between the two ends. This CDR3 is built from 13 residues. The DNA for the CDR3 is TGTGCCAGCAGCTTGGTGTCTCGCAGTGAAGCTTTCTTT. Translated, it gives CASSLVSRSEAFF.

V is TRBV9 and J is TRBJ2-1; 11 positions agree with TRBD2. The V gene's germline CDR1 is SGDLS and CDR2 YYNGEE. The CDR3 contains 17 residues. V lost 0 bases and J lost 0; bases outside the gene matches: 2. The CDR3 DNA reads as TGTGCCAGCAGCGTAGGACTAGCGGGGAGCTCCTACAATGAGCAGTTCTTC. It encodes CASSVGLAGSSYNEQFF.

J is TRBJ2-1 and V is TRBV27; 14 bases map to TRBD2. Germline V gene sequence: CDR1 MNHEY, CDR2 SMNVEV (reference sequence). The CDR3 runs to 19 residues. V was pared by 2 bases and J by 2 bases, with 8 bases of the junction left unmatched. The CDR3 loop is CASSLLRTSGRSPYNEQFF. CDR3 nucleotides: TGTGCCAGCAGTTTACTCCGGACTAGCGGGAGGTCCCCCTACAATGAGCAGTTCTTC.

The chain combines TRBV19 with TRBJ2-5, with 8 bases identical to TRBD1. This CDR3 contains 14 residues. The J segment lost 5 bases and the V segment lost 6 bases, leaving 8 bases of the junction unmatched. Germline V gives CDR1 LNHDA, CDR2 SQIVND (reference sequence). Here the CDR3 DNA reads TGTGCCAGTAGGGCCAGGGGGCCTGGGGAGACCCAGTACTTC. It translates to CASRARGPGETQYF.

The V call is TRBV11-1, the J call TRBJ2-1, with D perhaps matching TRBD1 (6 bases). Germline CDR1 and CDR2: SGHAT and FQDESV (reference sequence). CDR3 length: 16 residues. The V end was cut by 1 base, the J end by 4 bases, with 14 bases between. CDR3 loop: CASSLGQGTLYNEQFF. CDR3 bases: TGTGCCAGCAGCTTAGGTCAGGGGACACTATACAATGAGCAGTTCTTC.

This chain links TRBV7-9 with TRBJ2-1, with 8 bases fitting TRBD2. This CDR3 contains 17 residues. Per germline, CDR1 SEHNR and CDR2 FQNEAQ (reference sequence). V shed 1 base, J shed 0 bases, and the junction held 5 bases outside the gene matches. DNA of the CDR3: TGTGCCAGCAGCTTAGGGGCGGGAGGCCACTCCTACAATGAGCAGTTCTTC. It encodes CASSLGAGGHSYNEQFF.

This clone has a single count. The rearrangement links TRBV18 to TRBJ2-2; no clear D. The CDR3 length is 16 residues. CDR1 and CDR2 (germline): KGHSH, LQKENI. V lost 3 bases, J lost 0 bases, and 11 bases lay in between. CDR3 loop: CASSPNLLSNTGELFF. The DNA of the CDR3 is TGTGCCAGCTCACCCAACCTACTATCGAACACCGGGGAGCTGTTTTTT.

The V call is TRBV29-1, the J call TRBJ1-2; D is uncertain. The CDR3 spans 12 residues. Germline V lookup: CDR1 SQVTM, CDR2 ANQGSEA. V lost 6 bases to trimming and J lost 0 bases, with 8 bases between them. The CDR3 loop reads CSVTASNYGYTF. The CDR3, as DNA: TGCAGCGTGACTGCGTCTAACTATGGCTACACCTTC.

The V call is TRBV7-2, the J call TRBJ2-1, with TRBD2 identical over 12 bases. Germline V lookup: CDR1 SGHTA, CDR2 FQGNSA. CDR3 size: 17 residues. The V and J ends lost 2 bases and 7 bases, in that order; junction bases with no gene match: 9. The CDR3, as DNA: TGTGCCAGCAGCTTAAAAGCGGGACTAGCGGGTCCTAATGAGCAGTTCTTC. It translates to CASSLKAGLAGPNEQFF.

The genes are TRBV18 and TRBJ2-7; TRBD1 might be the D (5 bases). The CDR3 is made up of 13 amino acids. Germline V gene sequence: CDR1 KGHSH, CDR2 LQKENI. The V and J ends lost 3 bases and 3 bases respectively, with 9 bases between them. This chain's CDR3 is CASSPSQVYEQYF. The CDR3 nucleotides read TGTGCCAGCTCACCGTCACAGGTCTACGAGCAGTACTTC.

The V call is TRBV6-5, the J call TRBJ2-7; D is possibly TRBD2 (6 bases). In germline, CDR1 is MNHEY, CDR2 SVGAGI. The CDR3 is 12 residues long. V was clipped by 2 bases and J by 7 bases, with 9 bases between them. CDR3 protein: CASSYGGFEQYF. DNA of the CDR3: TGTGCCAGCAGTTACGGGGGGTTTGAGCAGTACTTC.

The chain carries TRBV18 and TRBJ2-3; D is perhaps TRBD2 (5 bases). Looked up from germline, CDR1 is KGHSH and CDR2 is LQKENI. The CDR3 has 13 residues. Trimming pared 4 bases from V and 4 bases from J, leaving 9 bases between. The CDR3 protein is CASSLLGADTQYF. For the CDR3, the DNA is TGTGCCAGCTCACTACTAGGTGCAGATACGCAGTATTTT. Supplemented by reference TRBV18 and TRBJ2-3, the full variable domain reads NAGVMQNPRHLVRRRGQEARLRCSPMKGHSHVYWYRQLPEEGLKFMVYLQKENIIDESGMPKERFSAEFPKEGPSILRIQQVVRGDSAAYFCASSLLGADTQYFGPGTRLTVL.

The genes are TRBV7-3 and TRBJ2-3; TRBD1 might be the D (5 bases). Germline V gene lookup returns CDR1 SGHTA and CDR2 FQGTGA. Trimming took off 1 base at V and 2 bases at J, with 7 bases between the two ends. The CDR3 extends over 14 amino acids. The CDR3 reads CASSLSRVTDTQYF. CDR3 in DNA: TGTGCCAGCAGCTTAAGCAGGGTCACAGATACGCAGTATTTT.

The chain combines TRBV12-3 or TRBV12-4 with TRBJ2-5; TRBD1 agrees at 7 bases. Trimming at V came to 10 bases and at J to 5 bases, leaving 7 bases not matched to a gene. The length of the CDR3 is 12 residues. CDR3 coding DNA: TGTGCCACAGGACAGGTCCTGGAGACCCAGTACTTC. Protein product: CATGQVLETQYF.

The genes are TRBV6-5 and TRBJ1-4, with no clear D. The CDR3 is made up of 14 amino acids. V was clipped by 3 bases and J by 1 base, with 6 bases between them. CDR1 MNHEY and CDR2 SVGAGI come from the germline V gene. Written as DNA, the CDR3 is TGTGCCAGCAGTTATCGGGGAACTAATGAAAAACTGTTTTTT. This codes for CASSYRGTNEKLFF.

The rearrangement uses TRBV21-1 and TRBJ2-2; the table's D gene call, TRBD2, was not cross checked with the DNA. TRBV21-1 is annotated as a pseudogene. The CDR3 contains 15 residues. CDR3 protein: CASTLSGRNTGELFF. For the CDR3, the DNA is TGTGCCAGCACTCTTAGCGGGAGGAACACCGGGGAGCTGTTTTTT.

This rearrangement joins TRBV5-4 to TRBJ1-1; perhaps TRBD1 as D (6 bases). Trimming stripped 4 bases from V and 4 bases from J, with 17 bases between. The CDR3 consists of 15 residues. CDR1 and CDR2 from the germline V gene are SGHNT and YYREEE (reference sequence). The CDR3 is CASSVGTPGITEAFF. The CDR3, as DNA: TGTGCCAGCAGCGTCGGGACACCGGGGATCACTGAAGCTTTCTTT.